Each of the 26 T cell receptor beta chains below was sequenced from the same sample in a study of response to subunit inactivated influenza vaccine. TCRdb ran MiXCR on the RT-PCR reads and lists one entry per CDR3 protein. The data show more than 200,000 distinct CDR3 sequences, more than 9% seen once. The source material was non-naive T cells sorted from PBMCs, sampled 14 days before vaccination. These receptors were taken from a man aged 45-60 years who received an inactivated influenza vaccine.

This clonotype was counted many times. In nucleotides, the CDR3 is TGTGCCAGCAGCAGGGCTCAAGAGAGCTCCTACGAGCAGTACTTC. Amino acid sequence: CASSRAQESSYEQYF. The chain carries TRBV5-5 and TRBJ2-7; D remains unclear. The CDR3 length is 15 residues. V was trimmed by 4 bases and J by 0 bases, leaving 14 bases between them. Per germline, CDR1 SGHKS and CDR2 YYEKEE (reference sequence).

The chain employs TRBV28 and TRBJ1-6; D is uncertain. Trimming removed 2 bases from V and 7 bases from J, with 6 bases in between. This CDR3 has 13 amino acids. Per the germline V gene, CDR1 is MDHEN and CDR2 is SYDVKM. The CDR3, as DNA: TGTGCCAGCAGTTTAGTATACAATTCACCCCTCCACTTT. This codes for CASSLVYNSPLHF.

The genes are TRBV2 and TRBJ2-5; 7 bases fit TRBD1. The V and J ends lost 6 bases and 2 bases, in that order; junction bases with no gene match: 6. Germline V lookup: CDR1 SNHLY, CDR2 FYNNEI. This CDR3 has 14 residues. CDR3 sequence (DNA): TGTGCCAGCAGGACGGGACAGTGGCAAGAGACCCAGTACTTC. Its translation is CASRTGQWQETQYF.

This clonotype came up many times. V usage is TRBV4-3 and J usage is TRBJ2-2; D tentatively reads TRBD1 or TRBD2 (5 bases each). The CDR3 sequence is 15 residues long. The V end lost 1 base, the J end lost 7 bases, and 13 bases lay between the germline ends. CDR1 and CDR2 (germline): LGHNA, YSLEER. The CDR3 protein is CASSQVWGFYGELFF. As DNA, the CDR3 is TGCGCCAGCAGCCAAGTTTGGGGGTTTTACGGGGAGCTGTTTTTT.

This clonotype was found a few times. V gene TRBV2 combines with J gene TRBJ1-1, with unresolved D. The germline V and J ends were trimmed by 4 bases and 0 bases, with 6 bases remaining between them. Germline V gene data show CDR1 as SNHLY and CDR2 as FYNNEI. The CDR3 consists of 13 residues. CDR3 region: CASSGGLNTEAFF. CDR3 coding DNA: TGTGCCAGCAGTGGCGGTTTGAACACTGAAGCTTTCTTT. Filled out from reference TRBV2 and TRBJ1-1, the complete variable domain reads EPEVTQTPSHQVTQMGQEVILRCVPISNHLYFYWYRQILGQKVEFLVSFYNNEISEKSEIFDDQFSVERPDGSNFTLKIRSTKLEDSAMYFCASSGGLNTEAFFGQGTRLTVV.

The gene calls are TRBV27 and TRBJ2-5; TRBD2 matches 9 bases. CDR1 and CDR2 (germline): MNHEY, SMNVEV (reference sequence). This CDR3 has 15 residues. V lost 3 bases and J lost 5; bases outside the gene matches: 7. The CDR3: CASSLLAGARETQYF. The CDR3, as DNA: TGTGCCAGCAGTTTGTTAGCGGGGGCCCGGGAGACCCAGTACTTC.

This clonotype was counted many times. This chain uses TRBV28 with TRBJ2-5, with 7 bases identical to TRBD1. Germline V gene sequence: CDR1 MDHEN, CDR2 SYDVKM. The junction had 4 bases not matched to a gene; V was cut back by 2 bases and J by 4 bases. This CDR3 is 14 amino acids long. CDR3 sequence: CASSLPQGVETQYF. Here the CDR3 DNA reads TGTGCCAGCAGTTTACCCCAGGGGGTAGAGACCCAGTACTTC.

This clonotype was detected a few times. V usage is TRBV5-4 and J usage is TRBJ1-1; D may be TRBD1 (6 bases). From germline, CDR1 is SGHNT and CDR2 YYREEE (reference sequence). CDR3 length: 15 residues. V shed 3 bases and J shed 1 base, with 13 bases lying between them. The CDR3 region is CASSWQGRGNTEAFF. The CDR3, as DNA: TGTGCCAGCAGCTGGCAGGGGCGGGGGAACACTGAAGCTTTCTTT.

This clonotype has only a few counts. The V call is TRBV7-2, the J call TRBJ2-3; the D gene is possibly TRBD2 (5 bases). With 6 bases removed from V and 7 bases from J, the gap between germline ends came to 8 bases. The V gene's germline CDR1 is SGHTA and CDR2 FQGNSA. The CDR3 extends over 11 amino acids. The CDR3 loop is CASSSDYTQYF. As DNA, the CDR3 is TGTGCCAGCAGTTCGGACTATACGCAGTATTTT.

A word on this clonotype: A read error is possible here, since a much larger clone lies one base away. The gene calls are TRBV7-3 and TRBJ1-2, with 8 bases lining up with TRBD1. V lost 6 bases and J lost 12; bases outside the gene matches: 15. The CDR3 has 14 amino acids. The V gene's germline CDR1 is SGHTA and CDR2 FQGTGA. The DNA for the CDR3 is TGTGCCAGCAGTTCTGGGAGCGGGACAGGCGGCCACACCTTC. Translated, it gives CASSSGSGTGGHTF.

This clonotype was recorded only once. This rearrangement joins TRBV6-1 to TRBJ2-7; weak D call: TRBD1 (6 bases). The germline V and J ends were trimmed by 6 bases and 6 bases, with 15 bases remaining between them. CDR3 size: 13 residues. Germline CDR1 MNHNS, CDR2 SASEGT. CDR3 bases: TGTGCCAGCAGCACAGGGAGTTCTAGCGAGCAGTACTTC. Translating gives CASSTGSSSEQYF.

The chain carries TRBV20-1 and TRBJ1-6, with TRBD1 matching 9 bases. The J segment lost 5 bases and the V segment lost 0 bases, leaving 5 bases of the junction unmatched. Germline V gene sequence: CDR1 DFQATT, CDR2 SNEGSKA (reference sequence). This CDR3 spans 16 amino acids. In nucleotides, the CDR3 is TGCAGTGCTAGAGACGGACAGGGGAAAAATAATTCACCCCTCCACTTT. Protein: CSARDGQGKNNSPLHF.

This clonotype showed up many times. The chain links TRBV5-1 to TRBJ1-2; D is unresolved. With 4 bases removed from V and 7 bases from J, the gap between germline ends came to 8 bases. The CDR3 extends over 11 amino acids. CDR1 and CDR2 (germline): SGHRS, YFSETQ. For the CDR3, the DNA is TGCGCCAGCAGCGAGGGATTTGGCTACACCTTC. Its translation: CASSEGFGYTF.

This clonotype was found a few times. The chain combines TRBV29-1 with TRBJ1-2; possibly TRBD1 for D (5 bases). Germline CDR1 SQVTM, CDR2 ANQGSEA. V dropped 6 bases and J dropped 4 bases, with 15 bases sitting between them. The CDR3 is 13 amino acids. CDR3 loop: CSVLKGTSYGYTF. The CDR3 coding sequence is TGCAGCGTCCTTAAGGGGACGAGCTATGGCTACACCTTC.

This clonotype was observed a handful of times. The V and J genes are TRBV7-9 and TRBJ1-2; possibly TRBD1 for D (6 bases). The germline V and J ends were trimmed by 1 base and 8 bases, with 14 bases remaining between them. The CDR3 contains 14 residues. Germline-derived CDR1 and CDR2 are SEHNR and FQNEAQ (reference sequence). Written as DNA, the CDR3 is TGTGCCAGCAGCTTAGAGTCCAGGGGAGGCGGCTACACCTTC. Amino acid sequence: CASSLESRGGGYTF.

Ten or more counts support this clonotype. The chain couples TRBV29-1 to TRBJ2-1; 7 nucleotides align to TRBD2. With V trimmed by 4 bases and J by 0 bases, 3 bases remained unmatched. The CDR3 extends over 14 amino acids. Germline V gene lookup returns CDR1 SQVTM and CDR2 ANQGSEA. CDR3 nucleotide sequence: TGCAGCGTTGGGCGGGGGACCTCCTACAATGAGCAGTTCTTC. Amino acids: CSVGRGTSYNEQFF.

The table lists this clonotype with many counts. V is TRBV7-2 and J is TRBJ1-3, with 7 bases fitting TRBD1. CDR3 size: 14 residues. Trimming cost V 4 bases and J 6 bases; bases outside gene matches: 6. The germline CDR1 and CDR2 sequences are SGHTA and FQGNSA. CDR3 in amino acids: CASSSTGMVNTIYF. The CDR3 DNA reads TGTGCCAGCAGCTCGACAGGGATGGTAAACACCATATATTTT.

This clonotype was detected many times. V usage is TRBV6-1 and J usage is TRBJ1-4; the match to TRBD1 covers 9 bases. The CDR3 covers 19 residues. Trimming at V came to 6 bases and at J to 0 bases, leaving 14 bases not matched to a gene. Germline CDR1 and CDR2: MNHNS and SASEGT. This chain's CDR3 is CASSPDTPGQGSTNEKLFF. The CDR3, as DNA: TGTGCCAGCAGCCCCGATACACCGGGACAGGGATCAACTAATGAAAAACTGTTTTTT.

The chain has TRBV6-1 and TRBJ1-2; D call uncertain. The CDR3 runs 14 residues. Trimming removed 5 bases from V and 2 bases from J, with 12 bases in between. CDR1 and CDR2 from the germline V gene are MNHNS and SASEGT. CDR3 DNA sequence: TGTGCCAGCAGTCCCCTGGGAGGGAACTATGGCTACACCTTC. It encodes CASSPLGGNYGYTF.

This clonotype was observed at least ten times. The chain recombines TRBV6-2 or TRBV6-3 with TRBJ1-5; 7 bases match TRBD1. The CDR3 has 12 amino acids. Germline trimming cut 6 bases from V and 4 bases from J; bases unmatched to any gene: 0. Germline assignment: CDR1 MNHEY and CDR2 SVGEGT. The CDR3, as DNA: TGTGCCAGCAGACAGGGGAATCAGCCCCAGCATTTT. Protein sequence: CASRQGNQPQHF.

This clonotype turned up a few times. The rearrangement uses TRBV29-1 and TRBJ1-1; tentative D call: TRBD1 (6 bases). V was clipped by 6 bases and J by 1 base, with 6 bases between them. This CDR3 has 11 amino acids. Germline loops: CDR1 SQVTM, CDR2 ANQGSEA. The chain's CDR3 is CSVTGNTEAFF. Here the CDR3 DNA reads TGCAGCGTGACAGGGAACACTGAAGCTTTCTTT.

In its sample, this clonotype was seen a few times. This sequence joins TRBV29-1 and TRBJ2-1, with 8 positions matching TRBD1. The CDR3 is 14 residues long. Germline V lookup: CDR1 SQVTM, CDR2 ANQGSEA. The V and J ends lost 6 bases and 0 bases, in that order; junction bases with no gene match: 4. CDR3 sequence (DNA): TGCAGCGTCCGACAGGGGTCCTCCTACAATGAGCAGTTCTTC. Protein product: CSVRQGSSYNEQFF.

This clonotype was found many times. This chain joins TRBV7-9 and TRBJ2-1; the match to TRBD1 covers 10 bases. Germline V gene sequence: CDR1 SEHNR, CDR2 FQNEAQ (reference sequence). V shed 4 bases, J shed 7 bases, and the junction held 7 bases outside the gene matches. There are 15 residues in the CDR3. The CDR3 spells CASSWPGQGTNEQFF. DNA for the CDR3: TGTGCCAGCAGCTGGCCGGGACAGGGGACAAATGAGCAGTTCTTC.

In its sample, this clonotype was seen a few times. This chain joins TRBV7-8 and TRBJ2-3; D may be TRBD1 or TRBD2 (5 bases each). The CDR3 is 16 amino acids. CDR1 SGHVS and CDR2 FQNEAQ come from the germline V gene. V lost 0 bases and J lost 0, with 10 bases in between. The CDR3 protein is CASSLARGVSTDTQYF. The CDR3 nucleotides read TGTGCCAGCAGCTTAGCAAGGGGAGTGAGCACAGATACGCAGTATTTT.

This chain uses TRBV4-2 with TRBJ1-1; D not resolved. There are 12 residues in the CDR3. Germline loops: CDR1 LGHNA, CDR2 YNFKEQ. V dropped 4 bases and J dropped 4 bases, with 7 bases sitting between them. The CDR3 loop reads CASSPGITEAFF. The CDR3 nucleotides read TGTGCCAGCAGCCCGGGGATCACTGAAGCTTTCTTT.

This clonotype was found a few times. This chain links TRBV12-3 or TRBV12-4 with TRBJ1-5; D gene ambiguous. The V gene lost 5 bases and the J gene lost 3 bases, with 11 bases spanning the gap. The CDR3 extends over 14 amino acids. The chain's CDR3 is CASSPLWSNQPQHF. For the CDR3, the DNA is TGTGCCAGCAGTCCCTTGTGGTCCAATCAGCCCCAGCATTTT.